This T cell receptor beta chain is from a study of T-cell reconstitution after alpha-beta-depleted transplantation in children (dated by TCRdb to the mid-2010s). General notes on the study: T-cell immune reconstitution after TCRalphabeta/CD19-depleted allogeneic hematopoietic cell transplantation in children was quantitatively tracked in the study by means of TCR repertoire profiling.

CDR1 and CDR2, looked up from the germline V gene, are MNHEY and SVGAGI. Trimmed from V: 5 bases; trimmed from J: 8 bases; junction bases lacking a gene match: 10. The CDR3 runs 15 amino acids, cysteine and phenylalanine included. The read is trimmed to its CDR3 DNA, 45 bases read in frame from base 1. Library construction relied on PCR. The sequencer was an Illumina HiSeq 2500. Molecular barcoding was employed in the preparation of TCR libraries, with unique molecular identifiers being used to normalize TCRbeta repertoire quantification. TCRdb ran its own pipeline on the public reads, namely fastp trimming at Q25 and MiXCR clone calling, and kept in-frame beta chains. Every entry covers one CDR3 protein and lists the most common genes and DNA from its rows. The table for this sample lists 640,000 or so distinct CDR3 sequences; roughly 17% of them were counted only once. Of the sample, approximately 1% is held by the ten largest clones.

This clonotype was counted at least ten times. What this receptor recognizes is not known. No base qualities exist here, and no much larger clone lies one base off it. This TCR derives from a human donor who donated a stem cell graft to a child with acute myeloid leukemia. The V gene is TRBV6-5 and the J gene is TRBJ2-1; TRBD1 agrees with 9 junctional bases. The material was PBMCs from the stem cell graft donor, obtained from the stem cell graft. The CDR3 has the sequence CASSHPGTGKDEQFF. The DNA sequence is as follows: TGTGCCAGCAGTCACCCCGGGACAGGGAAGGATGAGCAGTTCTTC.